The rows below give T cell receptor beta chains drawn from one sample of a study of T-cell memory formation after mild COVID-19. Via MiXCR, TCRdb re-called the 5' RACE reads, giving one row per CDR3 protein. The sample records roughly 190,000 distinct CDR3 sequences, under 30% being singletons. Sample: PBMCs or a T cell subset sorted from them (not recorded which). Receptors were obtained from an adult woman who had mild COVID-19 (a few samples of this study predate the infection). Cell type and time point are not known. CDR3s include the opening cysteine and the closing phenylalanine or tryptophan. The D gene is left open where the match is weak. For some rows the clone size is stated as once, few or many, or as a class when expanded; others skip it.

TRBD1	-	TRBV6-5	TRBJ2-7	TGTGCCAGCAGTTCCTACAGGGGTGGGTACGAGCAGTACTTC	CASSSYRGGYEQYF
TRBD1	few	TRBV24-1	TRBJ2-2	TGTGCCACCAGTGATTGGGGACAGGGGATAGGCACCGGGGAGCTGTTTTTT	CATSDWGQGIGTGELFF
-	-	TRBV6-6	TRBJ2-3	TGTGCCAGCAGTTACTCGAGTCCGGGACCAAGCACAGATACGCAGTATTTT	CASSYSSPGPSTDTQYF
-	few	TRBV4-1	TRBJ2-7	TGCGCCAGCAGCCAAGACGGCAGACAGCAGTACTTC	CASSQDGRQQYF
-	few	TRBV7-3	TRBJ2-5	TGTGCCAGCAGCTTGCAAACAGGGTGGCAGACCCAGTACTTC	CASSLQTGWQTQYF
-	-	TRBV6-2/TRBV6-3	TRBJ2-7	TGTGCCTCCTGTGGGGGCTCCTACGAGCAGTACTTC	CASCGGSYEQYF
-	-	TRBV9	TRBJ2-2	TGTGCCAGCGGAGGGGCGGGGGCCACTGTCGCCGGGGAGCTGTTTTTT	CASGGAGATVAGELFF
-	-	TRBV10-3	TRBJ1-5	TGTGCCATCAGTTCCGAGAGGGGGCAGCCCCAGCATTTT	CAISSERGQPQHF
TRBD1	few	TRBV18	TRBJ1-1	TGTGCCAGCTCACCCAAGGACAGGGCGAACACTGAAGCTTTCTTT	CASSPKDRANTEAFF
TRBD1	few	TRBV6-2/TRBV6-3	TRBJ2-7	TGTGCCAGCAGCGCACGACAGGGGTGGTACGAGCAGTACTTC	CASSARQGWYEQYF
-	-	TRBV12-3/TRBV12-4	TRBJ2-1	TGTGCCAGCAGATCAGCCGTTGGTGGGGTCTCGGTTAATGAGCAGTTCTTC	CASRSAVGGVSVNEQFF
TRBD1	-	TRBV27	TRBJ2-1	TGTGCCAGCAGTAGCTACGGGACAGGGGGCGCCCAAATAACGGGAGGGCCTAATAATGAGCAGTTCTTC	CASSSYGTGGAQITGGPNNEQFF
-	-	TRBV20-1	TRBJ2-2	TGCAGTGCTCGAACCGGGGGGCGGAGCACCGGGGAGCTGTTTTTT	CSARTGGRSTGELFF
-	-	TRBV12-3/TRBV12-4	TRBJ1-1	TGTGCCAGCAGCCGCCGGATGGCTAACACTGAAGCTTTCTTT	CASSRRMANTEAFF
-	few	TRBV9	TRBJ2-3	TGTGCCAGCAGCGTTACGCCAGATACGCAGTATTTT	CASSVTPDTQYF
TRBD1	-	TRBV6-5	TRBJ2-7	TGTGCCAGCAGTAGGACAGGGAGCGCCTACGAGCAGTACTTC	CASSRTGSAYEQYF
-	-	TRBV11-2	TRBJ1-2	TGTGCCAGCAGCTTATCTCCTACAGATAGCAACTATGGCTACACCTTC	CASSLSPTDSNYGYTF
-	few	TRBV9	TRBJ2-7	TGTGCCAGCAGCGCCCCAGGGATCCACGAGCAGTACTTC	CASSAPGIHEQYF
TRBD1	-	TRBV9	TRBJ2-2	TGTGCCAGCAGCGGAACCGGACAGGGGGCGACCGGGGAGCTGTTTTTT	CASSGTGQGATGELFF
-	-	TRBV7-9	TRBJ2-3	TGTGCCAGCAGCTTAGAGTCGTACACAGATACGCAGTATTTT	CASSLESYTDTQYF
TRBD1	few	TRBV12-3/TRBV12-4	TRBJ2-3	TGTGCCAGCAGCCTAGGGGGCGCGAGGGATACGCAGTATTTT	CASSLGGARDTQYF
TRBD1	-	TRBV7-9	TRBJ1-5	TGTGCCAGCAGCCGGGACAGGGGAGAAAGCAATCAGCCCCAGCATTTT	CASSRDRGESNQPQHF
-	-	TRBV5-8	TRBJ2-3	TGTGCCAGCAGCCTCACGAGAGGCGCAGATACGCAGTATTTT	CASSLTRGADTQYF
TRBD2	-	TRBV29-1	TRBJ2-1	TGCAGCGCCTCGGGGGGGCGGAATGAGCAGTTCTTC	CSASGGRNEQFF
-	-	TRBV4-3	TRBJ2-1	TGCGCCAGCAGCCAAGTTGGTCGGGGGAAGGGGCATGAGCAGTTCTTC	CASSQVGRGKGHEQFF
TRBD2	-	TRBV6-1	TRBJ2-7	TGTGCCAGCAGTACTAGCGGGGGAAAATACGAGCAGTACTTC	CASSTSGGKYEQYF
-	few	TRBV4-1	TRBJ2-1	TGCGCCAGCAGCCAAGATCCCGAACGGAGGCCCTCGGGGAATGAGCAGTTCTTC	CASSQDPERRPSGNEQFF